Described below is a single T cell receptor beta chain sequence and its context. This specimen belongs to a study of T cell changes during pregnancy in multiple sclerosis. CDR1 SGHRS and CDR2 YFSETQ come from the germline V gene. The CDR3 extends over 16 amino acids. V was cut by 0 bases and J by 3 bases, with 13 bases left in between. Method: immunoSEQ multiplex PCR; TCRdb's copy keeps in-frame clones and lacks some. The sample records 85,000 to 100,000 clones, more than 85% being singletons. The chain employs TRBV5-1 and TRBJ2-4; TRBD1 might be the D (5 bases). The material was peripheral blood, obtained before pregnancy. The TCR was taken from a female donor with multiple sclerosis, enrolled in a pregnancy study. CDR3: CASSLEGAVVKNIQYF. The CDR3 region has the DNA TGCGCCAGCAGCTTGGAAGGGGCCGTTGTCAAAAACATTCAGTACTTC.